Sequencing of this T cell receptor beta chain was carried out in a study of response to subunit inactivated influenza vaccine. TCRdb re-called the RT-PCR reads with MiXCR, one entry per CDR3 protein. The sample lists about half a million distinct CDR3 sequences; 6.5% to 8% were seen once. Germline loops: CDR1 LGHNA, CDR2 YSLEER. The CDR3 is made up of 14 amino acids. V was trimmed by 1 base and J by 6 bases, leaving 13 bases between them. Sample: PBMCs from blood, taken around 2 years after vaccination. This rearrangement joins TRBV4-3 to TRBJ2-7; the D is unclear. The receptor was derived from a man between 45 and 75 years old who received an inactivated influenza vaccine. DNA for the CDR3: TGCGCCAGCAGCCAAGCTTATGAGGCTGCCGAGCAGTACTTC. Its protein product is CASSQAYEAAEQYF.